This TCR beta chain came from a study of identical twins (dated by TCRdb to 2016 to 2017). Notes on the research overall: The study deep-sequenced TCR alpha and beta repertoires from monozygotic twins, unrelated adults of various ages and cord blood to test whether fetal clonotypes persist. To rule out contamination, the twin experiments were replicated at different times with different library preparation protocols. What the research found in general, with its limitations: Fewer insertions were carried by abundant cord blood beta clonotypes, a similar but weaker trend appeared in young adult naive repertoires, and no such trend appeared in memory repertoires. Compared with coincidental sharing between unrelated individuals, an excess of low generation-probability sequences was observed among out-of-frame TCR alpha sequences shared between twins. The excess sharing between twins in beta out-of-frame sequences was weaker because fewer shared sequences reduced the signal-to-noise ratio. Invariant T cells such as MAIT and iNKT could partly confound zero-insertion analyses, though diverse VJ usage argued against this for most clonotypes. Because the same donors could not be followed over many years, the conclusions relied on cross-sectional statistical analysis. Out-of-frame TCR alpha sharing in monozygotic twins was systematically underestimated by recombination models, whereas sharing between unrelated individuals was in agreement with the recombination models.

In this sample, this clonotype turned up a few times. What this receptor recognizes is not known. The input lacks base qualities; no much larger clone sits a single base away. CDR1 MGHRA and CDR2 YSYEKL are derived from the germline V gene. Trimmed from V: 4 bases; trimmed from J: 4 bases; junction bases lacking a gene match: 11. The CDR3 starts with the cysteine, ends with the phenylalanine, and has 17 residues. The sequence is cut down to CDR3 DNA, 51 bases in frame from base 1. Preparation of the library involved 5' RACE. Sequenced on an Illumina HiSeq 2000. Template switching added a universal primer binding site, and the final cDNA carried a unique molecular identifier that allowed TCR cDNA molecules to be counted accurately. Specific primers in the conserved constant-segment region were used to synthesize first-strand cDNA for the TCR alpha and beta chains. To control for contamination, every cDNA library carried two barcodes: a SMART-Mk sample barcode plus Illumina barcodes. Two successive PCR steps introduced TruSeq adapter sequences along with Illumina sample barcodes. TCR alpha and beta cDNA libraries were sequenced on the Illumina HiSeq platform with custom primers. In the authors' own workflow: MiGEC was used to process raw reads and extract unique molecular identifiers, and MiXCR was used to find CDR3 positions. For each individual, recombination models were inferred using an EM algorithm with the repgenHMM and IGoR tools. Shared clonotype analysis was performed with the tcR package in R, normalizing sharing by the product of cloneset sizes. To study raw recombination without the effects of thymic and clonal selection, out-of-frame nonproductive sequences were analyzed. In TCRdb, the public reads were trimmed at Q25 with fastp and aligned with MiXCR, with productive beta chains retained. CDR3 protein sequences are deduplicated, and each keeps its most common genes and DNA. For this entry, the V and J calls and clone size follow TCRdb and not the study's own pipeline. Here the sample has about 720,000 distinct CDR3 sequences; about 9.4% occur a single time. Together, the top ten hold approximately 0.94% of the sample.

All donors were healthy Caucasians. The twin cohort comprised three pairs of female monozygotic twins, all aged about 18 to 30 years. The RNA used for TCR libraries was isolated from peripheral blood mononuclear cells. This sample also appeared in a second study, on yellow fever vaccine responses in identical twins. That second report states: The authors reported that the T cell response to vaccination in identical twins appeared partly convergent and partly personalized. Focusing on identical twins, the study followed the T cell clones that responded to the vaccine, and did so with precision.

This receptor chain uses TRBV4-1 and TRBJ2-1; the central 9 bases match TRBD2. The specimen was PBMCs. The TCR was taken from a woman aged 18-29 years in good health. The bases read TGCGCCAGCAGCCTAACCGCAACTAGCGGGTTTTACAATGAGCAGTTCTTC. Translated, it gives CASSLTATSGFYNEQFF.